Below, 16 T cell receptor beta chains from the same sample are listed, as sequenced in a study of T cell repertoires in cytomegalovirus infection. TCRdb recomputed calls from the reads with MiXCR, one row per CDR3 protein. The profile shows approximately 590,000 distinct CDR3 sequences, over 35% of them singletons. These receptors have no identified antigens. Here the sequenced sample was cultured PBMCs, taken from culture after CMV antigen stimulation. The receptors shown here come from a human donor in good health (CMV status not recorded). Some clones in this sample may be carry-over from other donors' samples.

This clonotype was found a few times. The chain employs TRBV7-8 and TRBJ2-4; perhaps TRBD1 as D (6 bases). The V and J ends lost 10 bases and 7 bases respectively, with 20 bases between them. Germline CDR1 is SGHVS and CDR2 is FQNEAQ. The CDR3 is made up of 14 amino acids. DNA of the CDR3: TGTGCCACCACAACCCTCCCAGACAGGAACATTCAGTACTTC. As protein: CATTTLPDRNIQYF.

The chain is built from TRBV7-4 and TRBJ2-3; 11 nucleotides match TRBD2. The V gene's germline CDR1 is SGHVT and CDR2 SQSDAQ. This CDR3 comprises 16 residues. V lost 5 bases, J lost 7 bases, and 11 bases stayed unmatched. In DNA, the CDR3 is TGTGCCAGCAGCCCCCGATTAGCGGGAGGGGGATATACGCAGTATTTT. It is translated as CASSPRLAGGGYTQYF.

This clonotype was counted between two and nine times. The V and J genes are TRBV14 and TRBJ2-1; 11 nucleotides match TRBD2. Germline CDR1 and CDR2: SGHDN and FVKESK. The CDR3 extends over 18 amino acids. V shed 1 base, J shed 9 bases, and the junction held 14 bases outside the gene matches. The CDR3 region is CASSQGYSTSGKLGEQFF. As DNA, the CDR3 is TGTGCCAGCAGCCAAGGGTATTCGACTAGCGGGAAATTGGGTGAGCAGTTCTTC.

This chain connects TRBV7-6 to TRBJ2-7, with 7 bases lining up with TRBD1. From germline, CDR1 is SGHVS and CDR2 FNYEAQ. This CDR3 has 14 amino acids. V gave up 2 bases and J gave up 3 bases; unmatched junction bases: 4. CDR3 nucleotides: TGTGCCAGCAGCTTAAGGGACAGAAACTACGAGCAGTACTTC. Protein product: CASSLRDRNYEQYF.

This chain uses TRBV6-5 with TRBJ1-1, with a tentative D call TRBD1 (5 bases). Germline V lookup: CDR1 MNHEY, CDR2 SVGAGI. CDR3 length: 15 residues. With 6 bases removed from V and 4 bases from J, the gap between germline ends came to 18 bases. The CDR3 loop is CASSSPGGTATEAFF. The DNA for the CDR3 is TGTGCCAGCAGCTCCCCTGGGGGTACGGCCACTGAAGCTTTCTTT.

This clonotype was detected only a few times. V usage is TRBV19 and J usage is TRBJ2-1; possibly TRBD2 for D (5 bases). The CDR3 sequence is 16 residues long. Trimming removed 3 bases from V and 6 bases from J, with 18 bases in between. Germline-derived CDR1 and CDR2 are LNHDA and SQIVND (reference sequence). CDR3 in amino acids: CASSIYGLRGGNEQFF. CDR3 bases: TGTGCCAGTAGTATTTATGGGTTACGGGGTGGCAATGAGCAGTTCTTC.

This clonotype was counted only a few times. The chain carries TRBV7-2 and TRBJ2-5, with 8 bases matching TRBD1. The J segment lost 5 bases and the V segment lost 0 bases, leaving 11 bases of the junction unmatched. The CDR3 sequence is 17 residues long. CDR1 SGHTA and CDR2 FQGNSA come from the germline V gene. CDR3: CASSLAPWTGKGETQYF. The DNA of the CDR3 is TGTGCCAGCAGCTTAGCCCCCTGGACAGGGAAGGGGGAGACCCAGTACTTC.

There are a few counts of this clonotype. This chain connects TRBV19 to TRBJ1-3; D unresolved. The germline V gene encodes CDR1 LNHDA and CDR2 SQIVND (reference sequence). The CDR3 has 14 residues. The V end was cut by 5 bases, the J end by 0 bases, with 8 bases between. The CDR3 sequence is CASSHGSSGNTIYF. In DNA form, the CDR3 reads TGTGCCAGTAGTCACGGAAGCTCTGGAAACACCATATATTTT.

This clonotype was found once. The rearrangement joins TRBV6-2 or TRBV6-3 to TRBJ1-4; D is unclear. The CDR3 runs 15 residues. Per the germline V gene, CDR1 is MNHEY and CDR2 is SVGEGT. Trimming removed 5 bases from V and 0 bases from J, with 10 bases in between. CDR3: CASSGRSTTNEKLFF. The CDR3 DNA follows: TGTGCCAGCAGTGGGAGGTCGACAACTAATGAAAAACTGTTTTTT.

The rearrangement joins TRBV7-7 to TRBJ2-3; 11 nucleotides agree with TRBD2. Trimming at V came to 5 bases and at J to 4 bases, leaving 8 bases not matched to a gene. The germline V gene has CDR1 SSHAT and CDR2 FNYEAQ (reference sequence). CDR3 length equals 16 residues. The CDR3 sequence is CASSPLAGGAPDTQYF. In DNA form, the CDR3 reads TGTGCCAGCAGCCCCCTAGCGGGAGGAGCCCCAGATACGCAGTATTTT.

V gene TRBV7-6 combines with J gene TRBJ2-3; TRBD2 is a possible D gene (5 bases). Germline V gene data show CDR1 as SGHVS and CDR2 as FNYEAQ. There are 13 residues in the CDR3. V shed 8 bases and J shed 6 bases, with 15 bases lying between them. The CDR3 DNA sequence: TGTGCCAGCGGAGGCGTTACGCTGGATACGCAGTATTTT. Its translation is CASGGVTLDTQYF.

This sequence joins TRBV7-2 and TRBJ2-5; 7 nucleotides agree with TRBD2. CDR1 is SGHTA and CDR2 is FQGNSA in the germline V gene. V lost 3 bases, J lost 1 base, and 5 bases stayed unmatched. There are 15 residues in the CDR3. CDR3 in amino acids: CASSFQSGIQETQYF. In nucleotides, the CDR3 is TGTGCCAGCAGCTTTCAAAGCGGGATCCAAGAGACCCAGTACTTC.

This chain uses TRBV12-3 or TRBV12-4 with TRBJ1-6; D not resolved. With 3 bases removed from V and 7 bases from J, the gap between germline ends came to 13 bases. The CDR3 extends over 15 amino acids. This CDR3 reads CASSLVGGGNSPLHF. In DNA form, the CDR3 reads TGTGCCAGCAGTTTGGTCGGCGGTGGCAATTCACCCCTCCACTTT.

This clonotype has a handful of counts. CDR3 sequence: CASSLATPTGKETQYF. CDR3 bases: TGTGCCAGCAGTTTAGCCACCCCAACAGGGAAGGAGACCCAGTACTTC. The rearrangement links TRBV12-3 or TRBV12-4 to TRBJ2-5, with D possibly matching TRBD1 (6 bases). V was clipped by 0 bases and J by 5 bases, with 16 bases between them. The CDR3 runs to 16 residues.

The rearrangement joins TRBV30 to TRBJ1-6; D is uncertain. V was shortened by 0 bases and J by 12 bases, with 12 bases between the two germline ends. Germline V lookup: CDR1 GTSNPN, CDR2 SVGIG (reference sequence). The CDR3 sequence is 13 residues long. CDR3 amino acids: CAWSVQPSVPLHF. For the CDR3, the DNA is TGTGCCTGGAGTGTTCAGCCCTCAGTACCCCTCCACTTT.

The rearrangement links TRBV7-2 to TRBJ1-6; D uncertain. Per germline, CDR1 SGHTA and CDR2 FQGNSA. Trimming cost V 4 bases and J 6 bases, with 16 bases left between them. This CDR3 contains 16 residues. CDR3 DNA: TGTGCCAGCAGCTCCCCCAGGTCGATATCTAATTCACCCCTCCACTTT. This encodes CASSSPRSISNSPLHF.